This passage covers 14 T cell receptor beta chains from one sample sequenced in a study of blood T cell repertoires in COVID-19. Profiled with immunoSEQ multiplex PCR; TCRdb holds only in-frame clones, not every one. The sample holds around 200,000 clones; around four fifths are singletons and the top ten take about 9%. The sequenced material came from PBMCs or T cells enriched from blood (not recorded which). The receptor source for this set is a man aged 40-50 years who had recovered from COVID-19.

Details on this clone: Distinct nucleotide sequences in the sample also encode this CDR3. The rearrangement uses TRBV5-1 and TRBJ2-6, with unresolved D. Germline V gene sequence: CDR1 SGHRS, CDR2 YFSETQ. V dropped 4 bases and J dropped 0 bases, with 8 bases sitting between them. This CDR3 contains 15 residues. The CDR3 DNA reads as TGCGCCAGCAGCAGCACGGGCTCTGGGGCCAACGTCCTGACTTTC. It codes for CASSSTGSGANVLTF.

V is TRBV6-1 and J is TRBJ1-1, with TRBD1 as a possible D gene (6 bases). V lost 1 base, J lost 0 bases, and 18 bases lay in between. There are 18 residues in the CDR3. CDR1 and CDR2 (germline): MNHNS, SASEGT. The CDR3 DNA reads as TGTGCCAGCAGTGAAGTCTTCGGGACACTTTCTATGAACACTGAAGCTTTCTTT. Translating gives CASSEVFGTLSMNTEAFF.

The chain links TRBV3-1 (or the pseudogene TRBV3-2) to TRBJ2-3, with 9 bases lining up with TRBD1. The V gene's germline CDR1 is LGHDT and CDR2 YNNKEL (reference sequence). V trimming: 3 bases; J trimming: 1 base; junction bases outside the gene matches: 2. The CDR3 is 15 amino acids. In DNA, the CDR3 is TGTGCCAGCAGCCAGGACAGGGGCCGCACAGATACGCAGTATTTT. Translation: CASSQDRGRTDTQYF.

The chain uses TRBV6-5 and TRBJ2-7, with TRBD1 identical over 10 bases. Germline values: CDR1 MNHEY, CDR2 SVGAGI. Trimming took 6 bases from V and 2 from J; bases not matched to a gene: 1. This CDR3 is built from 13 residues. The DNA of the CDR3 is TGTGCCAGCAGGGGGACAGGGGCCTACGAGCAGTACTTC. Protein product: CASRGTGAYEQYF.

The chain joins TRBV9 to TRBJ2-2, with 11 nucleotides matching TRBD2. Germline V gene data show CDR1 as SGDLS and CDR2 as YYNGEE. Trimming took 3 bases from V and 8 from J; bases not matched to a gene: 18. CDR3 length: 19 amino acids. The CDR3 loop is CASSADVPGLADPTGELFF. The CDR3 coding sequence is TGTGCCAGCAGCGCTGATGTTCCGGGACTAGCGGACCCTACGGGGGAGCTGTTTTTT.

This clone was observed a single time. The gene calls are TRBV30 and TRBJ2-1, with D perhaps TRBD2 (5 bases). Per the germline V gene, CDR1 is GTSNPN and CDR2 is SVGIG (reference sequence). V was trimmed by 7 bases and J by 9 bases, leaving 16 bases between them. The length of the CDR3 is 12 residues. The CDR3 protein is CASRIAGLEQFF. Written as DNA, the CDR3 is TGTGCCTCTCGAATTGCGGGTCTTGAGCAGTTCTTC.

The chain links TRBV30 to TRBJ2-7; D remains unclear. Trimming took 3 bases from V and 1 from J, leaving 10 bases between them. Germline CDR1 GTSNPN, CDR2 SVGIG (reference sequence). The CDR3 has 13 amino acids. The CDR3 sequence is CAWSHGGSYEQYF. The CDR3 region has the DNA TGTGCCTGGAGCCACGGCGGATCCTACGAGCAGTACTTC.

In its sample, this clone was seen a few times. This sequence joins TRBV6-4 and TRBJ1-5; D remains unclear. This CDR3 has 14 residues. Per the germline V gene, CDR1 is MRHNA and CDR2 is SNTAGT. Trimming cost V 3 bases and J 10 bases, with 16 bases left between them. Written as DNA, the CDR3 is TGTGCCAGCAGTGAGAGTGGTGAGGGCCCTCCCCAGCATTTT. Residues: CASSESGEGPPQHF.

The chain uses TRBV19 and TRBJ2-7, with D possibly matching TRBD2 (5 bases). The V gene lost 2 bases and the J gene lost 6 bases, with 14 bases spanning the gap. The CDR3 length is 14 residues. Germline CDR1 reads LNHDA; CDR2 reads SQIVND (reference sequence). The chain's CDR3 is CASSIRGDNREQYF. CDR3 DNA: TGTGCCAGTAGTATACGGGGAGATAATCGCGAGCAGTACTTC.

The CDR3 region has the DNA TGTGCTAGTGCGGACATTAGGGGGAACACCGGGGAGCTGTTTTTT. Amino acid sequence: CASADIRGNTGELFF. V and J are TRBV12-5 and TRBJ2-2; D might be TRBD1 (5 bases). Deletions cut 7 bases from V and 1 base from J, with 13 bases between. The CDR3 length is 15 residues. Germline CDR1 LGHNT, CDR2 FRNRAP. Complete variable domain (other parts from reference TRBV12-5 and TRBJ2-2): DARVTQTPRHKVTEMGQEVTMRCQPILGHNTVFWYRQTMMQGLELLAYFRNRAPLDDSGMPKDRFSAEMPDATLATLKIQPSEPRDSAVYFCASADIRGNTGELFFGEGSRLTVL.

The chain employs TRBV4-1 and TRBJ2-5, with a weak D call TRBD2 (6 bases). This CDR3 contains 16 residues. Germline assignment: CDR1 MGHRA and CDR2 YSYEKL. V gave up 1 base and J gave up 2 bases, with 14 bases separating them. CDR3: CASSQGPGAGQETQYF. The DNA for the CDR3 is TGCGCCAGCAGCCAAGGGCCGGGAGCGGGTCAAGAGACCCAGTACTTC.

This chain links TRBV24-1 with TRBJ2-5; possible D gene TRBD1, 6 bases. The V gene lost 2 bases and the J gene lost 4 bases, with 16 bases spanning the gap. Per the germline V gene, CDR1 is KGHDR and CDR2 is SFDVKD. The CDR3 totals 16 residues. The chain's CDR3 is CATSDSQTGKGETQYF. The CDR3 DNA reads TGTGCCACCAGTGATTCCCAAACAGGGAAAGGAGAGACCCAGTACTTC.

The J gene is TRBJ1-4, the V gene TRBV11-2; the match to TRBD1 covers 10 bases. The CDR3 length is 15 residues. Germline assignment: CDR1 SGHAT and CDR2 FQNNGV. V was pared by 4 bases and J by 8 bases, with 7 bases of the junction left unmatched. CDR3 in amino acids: CASSSWDRGREKLFF. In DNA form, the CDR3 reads TGTGCCAGCAGCTCCTGGGACAGGGGAAGGGAAAAACTGTTTTTT.

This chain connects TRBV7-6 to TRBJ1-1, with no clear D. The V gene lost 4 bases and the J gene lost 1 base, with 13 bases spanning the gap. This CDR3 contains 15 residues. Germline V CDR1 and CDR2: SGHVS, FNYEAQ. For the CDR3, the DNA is TGTGCCAGCAGCTCCAGGCCAGAGAAGAACACTGAAGCTTTCTTT. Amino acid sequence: CASSSRPEKNTEAFF.